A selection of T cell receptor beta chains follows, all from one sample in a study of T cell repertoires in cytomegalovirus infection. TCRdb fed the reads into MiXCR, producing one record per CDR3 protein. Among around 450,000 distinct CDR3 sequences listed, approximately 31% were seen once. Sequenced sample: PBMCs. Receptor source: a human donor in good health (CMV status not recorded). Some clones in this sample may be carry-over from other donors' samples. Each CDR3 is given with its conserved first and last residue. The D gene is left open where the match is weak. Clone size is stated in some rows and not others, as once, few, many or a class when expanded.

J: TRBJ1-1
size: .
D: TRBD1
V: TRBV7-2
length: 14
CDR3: CASSPTWGGQEAFF
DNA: TGTGCCAGCAGCCCGACTTGGGGGGGACAGGAAGCTTTCTTT

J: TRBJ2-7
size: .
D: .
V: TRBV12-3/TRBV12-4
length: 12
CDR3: CASSSGSDEQYF
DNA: TGTGCCAGCAGTTCAGGGTCTGACGAGCAGTACTTC

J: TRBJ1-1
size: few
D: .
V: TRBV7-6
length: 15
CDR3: CASSSPGALGGSAFF
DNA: TGTGCCAGCAGCTCCCCCGGGGCCCTGGGGGGATCAGCTTTCTTT

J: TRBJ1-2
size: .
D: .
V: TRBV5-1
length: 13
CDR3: CASSLGEIYGYTF
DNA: TGCGCCAGCAGCTTGGGAGAGATCTATGGCTACACCTTC

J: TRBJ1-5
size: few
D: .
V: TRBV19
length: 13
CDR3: CASSILGKQPQHF
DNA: TGTGCCAGTAGTATTCTGGGGAAGCAGCCCCAGCATTTT

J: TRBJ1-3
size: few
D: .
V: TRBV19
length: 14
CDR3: CASSNAGRGNTIYF
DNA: TGTGCCAGTAGTAACGCGGGCAGAGGAAACACCATATATTTT

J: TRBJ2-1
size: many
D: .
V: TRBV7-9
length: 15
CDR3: CASSSGWQGRNEQFF
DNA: TGTGCCAGCAGCTCCGGCTGGCAGGGTAGGAATGAGCAGTTCTTC

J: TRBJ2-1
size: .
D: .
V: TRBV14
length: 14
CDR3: CATGREGSYNEQFF
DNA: TGTGCCACCGGACGAGAGGGGTCCTACAATGAGCAGTTCTTC

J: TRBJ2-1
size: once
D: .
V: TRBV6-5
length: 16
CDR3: CASSYQGGPNYNEQFF
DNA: TGTGCCAGCAGTTACCAGGGGGGGCCCAACTACAATGAGCAGTTCTTC

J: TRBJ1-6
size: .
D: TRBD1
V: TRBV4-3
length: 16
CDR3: CASSQDGTGYNSPLHF
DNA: TGCGCCAGCAGCCAAGACGGGACAGGATATAATTCACCCCTCCACTTT

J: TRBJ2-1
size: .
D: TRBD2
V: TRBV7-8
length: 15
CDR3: CASSSSGGVYNEPLF
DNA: TGTGCCAGCAGCTCTAGCGGGGGAGTGTACAATGAGCCGTTATTC

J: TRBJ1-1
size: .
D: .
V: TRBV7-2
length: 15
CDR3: CASSPAGTPNTEAFF
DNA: TGTGCCAGCAGCCCCGCCGGGACTCCGAACACTGAAGCTTTCTTT

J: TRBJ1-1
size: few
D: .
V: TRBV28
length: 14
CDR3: CASRDASGFSEAFF
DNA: TGTGCCAGCCGCGACGCGTCCGGATTCTCTGAAGCTTTCTTT

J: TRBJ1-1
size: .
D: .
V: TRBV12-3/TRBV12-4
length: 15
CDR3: CASITDLGERTEAFF
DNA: TGTGCCAGCATCACTGATTTGGGCGAAAGAACTGAAGCTTTCTTT

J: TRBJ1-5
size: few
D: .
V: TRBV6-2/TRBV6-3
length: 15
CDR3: CASSYARNSNQPQHF
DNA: TGTGCCAGCAGTTACGCACGGAATAGCAATCAGCCCCAGCATTTT

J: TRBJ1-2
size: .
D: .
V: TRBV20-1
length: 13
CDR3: CSAAQDRVRGYTF
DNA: TGCAGTGCTGCACAGGATAGGGTACGGGGCTACACCTTC

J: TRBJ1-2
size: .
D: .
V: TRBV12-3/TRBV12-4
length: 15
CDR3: CASSTAGTGFNGYTF
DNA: TGTGCCAGCAGTACCGCAGGCACAGGGTTTAATGGCTACACCTTC

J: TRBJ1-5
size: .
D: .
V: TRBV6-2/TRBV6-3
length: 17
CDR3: CASSYLSRGVGNQPQHF
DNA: TGTGCCAGCAGTTACCTGTCGAGGGGGGTGGGCAATCAGCCCCAGCATTTT

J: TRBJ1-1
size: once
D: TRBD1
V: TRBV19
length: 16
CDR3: CASSAGPGQTTYEAFF
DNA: TGTGCCAGTAGCGCTGGGCCGGGACAGACGACCTATGAAGCTTTCTTT

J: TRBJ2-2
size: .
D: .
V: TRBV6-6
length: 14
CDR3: CASSVAGTYGELFF
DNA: TGTGCCAGCAGTGTTGCAGGGACTTACGGGGAGCTGTTTTTT

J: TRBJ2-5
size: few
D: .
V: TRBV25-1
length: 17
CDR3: CASSEYWQGSRSETQYF
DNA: TGTGCCAGCAGTGAATATTGGCAGGGCTCCCGTTCGGAGACCCAGTACTTC

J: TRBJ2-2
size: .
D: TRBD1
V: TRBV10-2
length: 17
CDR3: CASTGTGFRFWTGELFF
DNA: TGCGCCAGCACCGGGACAGGGTTTAGATTTTGGACCGGGGAGCTGTTTTTT

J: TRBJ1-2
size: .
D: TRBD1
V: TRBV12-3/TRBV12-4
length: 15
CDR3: CASTRQGKTNYGYTF
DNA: TGTGCCAGCACCCGACAGGGAAAAACCAACTATGGCTACACCTTC

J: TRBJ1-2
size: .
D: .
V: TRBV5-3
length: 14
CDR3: CASSSYSGNYGYTF
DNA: TGTGCCAGCAGCTCGTACAGCGGGAACTATGGCTACACCTTC

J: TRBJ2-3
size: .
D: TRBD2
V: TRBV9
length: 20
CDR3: CASSLLPDGVRGGGKNTQYF
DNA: TGTGCCAGCAGCTTACTCCCTGATGGGGTTCGCGGGGGAGGGAAGAATACGCAGTATTTT

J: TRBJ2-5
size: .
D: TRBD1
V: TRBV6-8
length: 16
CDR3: CASSYWGTAIQETQYF
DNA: TGTGCCAGCAGTTATTGGGGGACAGCAATCCAAGAGACCCAGTACTTC

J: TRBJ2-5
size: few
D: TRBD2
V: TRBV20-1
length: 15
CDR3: CSATQLAGLLETQYF
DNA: TGCAGTGCTACCCAACTAGCGGGCCTGCTAGAGACCCAGTACTTC

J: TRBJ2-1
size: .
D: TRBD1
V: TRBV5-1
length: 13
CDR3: CASSLATGYEQFF
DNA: TGCGCCAGCAGCTTGGCGACAGGGTACGAGCAGTTCTTC

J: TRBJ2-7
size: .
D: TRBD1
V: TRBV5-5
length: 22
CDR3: CASSPPKWRDRGQRGEPYEQYF
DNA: TGTGCCAGCAGCCCCCCCAAATGGAGGGACAGGGGTCAACGGGGGGAACCCTACGAGCAGTACTTC

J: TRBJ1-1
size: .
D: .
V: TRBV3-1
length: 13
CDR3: CASSQNVGTEAFF
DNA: TGTGCCAGCAGCCAAAATGTGGGGACAGAAGCTTTCTTT

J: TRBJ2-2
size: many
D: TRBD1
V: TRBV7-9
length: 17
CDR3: CASSLAPTGAVTGELFF
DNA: TGTGCCAGCAGCTTAGCCCCCACAGGGGCGGTTACCGGGGAGCTGTTTTTT

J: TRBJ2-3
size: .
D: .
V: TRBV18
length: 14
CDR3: CASSPPNPTDTQYF
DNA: TGTGCCAGCTCACCCCCAAATCCGACAGATACGCAGTATTTT

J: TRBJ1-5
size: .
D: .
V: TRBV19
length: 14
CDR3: CASSEGWGNQPQHF
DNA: TGTGCCAGTAGTGAGGGATGGGGCAATCAGCCCCAGCATTTT

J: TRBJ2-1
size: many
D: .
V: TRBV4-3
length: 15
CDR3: CASSQGPGPQGGWFF
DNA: TGCGCCAGCAGCCAAGGCCCGGGGCCTCAGGGAGGCTGGTTCTTC

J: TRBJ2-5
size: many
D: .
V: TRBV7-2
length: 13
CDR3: CASSRTEKETQYF
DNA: TGTGCCAGCAGCAGGACAGAAAAAGAGACCCAGTACTTC

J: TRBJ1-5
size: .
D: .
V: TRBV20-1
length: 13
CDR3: CSAIGLGDEPQHF
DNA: TGCAGTGCTATCGGTTTGGGTGATGAGCCCCAGCATTTT

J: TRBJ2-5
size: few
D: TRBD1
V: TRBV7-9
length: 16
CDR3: CASSFPDRGLSETQYF
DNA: TGTGCCAGCAGCTTCCCGGACAGGGGGCTATCGGAGACCCAGTACTTC

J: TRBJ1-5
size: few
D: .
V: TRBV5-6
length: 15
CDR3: CASSLLSGDNQPQHF
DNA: TGTGCCAGCAGCTTGTTGTCAGGGGACAATCAGCCCCAGCATTTT

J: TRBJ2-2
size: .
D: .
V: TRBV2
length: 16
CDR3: CASSELGFANTGELFF
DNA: TGTGCCAGCAGTGAACTCGGATTCGCGAACACCGGGGAGCTGTTTTTT

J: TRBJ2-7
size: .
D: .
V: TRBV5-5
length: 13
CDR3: CASSLDTYYEQYF
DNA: TGTGCCAGCAGCCTGGACACCTACTACGAGCAGTACTTC

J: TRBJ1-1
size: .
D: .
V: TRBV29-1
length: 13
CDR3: CSATRGWNTEAFF
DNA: TGCAGCGCTACCAGGGGCTGGAACACTGAAGCTTTCTTT

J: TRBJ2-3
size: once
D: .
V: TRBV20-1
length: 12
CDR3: CSALSRADTQYF
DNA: TGCAGTGCTCTGTCTAGAGCAGATACGCAGTATTTT

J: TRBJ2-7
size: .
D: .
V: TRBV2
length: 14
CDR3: CASIPEATNYEQYF
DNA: TGTGCCAGCATTCCAGAAGCAACCAACTACGAGCAGTACTTC

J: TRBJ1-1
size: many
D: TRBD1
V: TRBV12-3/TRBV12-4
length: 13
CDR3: CASRGTGPTEAFF
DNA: TGTGCCAGCAGGGGGACAGGGCCCACTGAAGCTTTCTTT

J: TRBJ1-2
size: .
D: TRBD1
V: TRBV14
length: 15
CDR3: CASSQGTGANYGYTF
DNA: TGTGCCAGCAGCCAAGGGACAGGGGCTAACTATGGCTACACCTTC